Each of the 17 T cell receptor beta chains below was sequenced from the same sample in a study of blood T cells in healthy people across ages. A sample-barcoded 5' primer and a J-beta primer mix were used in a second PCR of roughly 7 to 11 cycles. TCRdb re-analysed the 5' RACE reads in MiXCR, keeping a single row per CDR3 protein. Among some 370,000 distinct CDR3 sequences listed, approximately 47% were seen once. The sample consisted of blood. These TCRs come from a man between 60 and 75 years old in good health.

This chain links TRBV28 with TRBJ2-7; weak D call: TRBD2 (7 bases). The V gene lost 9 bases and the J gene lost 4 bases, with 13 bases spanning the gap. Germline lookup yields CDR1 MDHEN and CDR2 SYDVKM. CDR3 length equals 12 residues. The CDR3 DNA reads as TGTGCCAGTGAGGGGGGGGCGTACGAGCAGTACTTC. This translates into CASEGGAYEQYF.

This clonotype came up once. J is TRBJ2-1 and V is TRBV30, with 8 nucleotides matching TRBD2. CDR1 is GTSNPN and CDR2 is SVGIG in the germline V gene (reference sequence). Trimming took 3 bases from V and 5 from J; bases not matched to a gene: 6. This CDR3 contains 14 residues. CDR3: CAWSGTRSDNEQFF. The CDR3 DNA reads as TGTGCCTGGAGCGGGACTAGGTCTGACAATGAGCAGTTCTTC.

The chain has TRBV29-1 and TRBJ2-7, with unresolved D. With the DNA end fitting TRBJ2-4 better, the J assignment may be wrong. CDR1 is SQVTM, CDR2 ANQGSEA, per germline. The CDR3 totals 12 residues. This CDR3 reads CSAEWAENIQYF. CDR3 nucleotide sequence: TGCAGCGCAGAGTGGGCGGAGAACATTCAGTACTTC.

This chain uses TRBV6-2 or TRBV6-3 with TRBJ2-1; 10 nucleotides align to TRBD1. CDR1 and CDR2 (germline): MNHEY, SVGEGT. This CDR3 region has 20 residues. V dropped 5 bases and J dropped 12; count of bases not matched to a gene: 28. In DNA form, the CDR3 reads TGTGCCAGCAGTCGCGGTTTCTCTTTACAAAGAGAGACAGGGGGCGATGGGCAGTTCTTC. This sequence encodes CASSRGFSLQRETGGDGQFF.

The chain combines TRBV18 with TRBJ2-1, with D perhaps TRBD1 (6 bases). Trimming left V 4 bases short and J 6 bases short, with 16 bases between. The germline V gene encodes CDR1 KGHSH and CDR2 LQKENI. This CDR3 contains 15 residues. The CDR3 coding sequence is TGTGCCAGCTCACTCAACAGGGTAGCCCCCAATGAGCAGTTCTTC. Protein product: CASSLNRVAPNEQFF.

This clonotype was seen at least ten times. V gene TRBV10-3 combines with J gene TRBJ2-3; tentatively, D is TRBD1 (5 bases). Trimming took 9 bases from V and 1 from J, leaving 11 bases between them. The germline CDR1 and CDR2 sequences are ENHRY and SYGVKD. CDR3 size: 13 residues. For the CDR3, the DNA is TGTGCCATAGGCAGGGATGGCACAGATACGCAGTATTTT. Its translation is CAIGRDGTDTQYF.

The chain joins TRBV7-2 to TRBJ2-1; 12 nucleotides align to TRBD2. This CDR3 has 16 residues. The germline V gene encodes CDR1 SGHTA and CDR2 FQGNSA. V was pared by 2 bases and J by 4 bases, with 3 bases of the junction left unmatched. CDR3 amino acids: CASSLLAGGQYNEQFF. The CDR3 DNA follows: TGTGCCAGCAGCTTACTAGCGGGAGGGCAATACAATGAGCAGTTCTTC.

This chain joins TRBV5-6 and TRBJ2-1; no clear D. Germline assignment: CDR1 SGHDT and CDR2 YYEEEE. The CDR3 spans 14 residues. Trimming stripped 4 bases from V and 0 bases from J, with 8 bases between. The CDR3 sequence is CASSGRNSYNEQFF. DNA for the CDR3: TGTGCCAGCAGCGGACGGAACTCCTACAATGAGCAGTTCTTC.

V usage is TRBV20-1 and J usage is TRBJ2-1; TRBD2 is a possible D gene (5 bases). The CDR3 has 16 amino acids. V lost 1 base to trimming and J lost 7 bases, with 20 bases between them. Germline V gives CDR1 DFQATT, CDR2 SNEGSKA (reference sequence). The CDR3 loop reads CSARAPGSNGVNEQFF. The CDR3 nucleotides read TGCAGTGCTAGAGCTCCGGGATCCAACGGAGTGAATGAGCAGTTCTTC.

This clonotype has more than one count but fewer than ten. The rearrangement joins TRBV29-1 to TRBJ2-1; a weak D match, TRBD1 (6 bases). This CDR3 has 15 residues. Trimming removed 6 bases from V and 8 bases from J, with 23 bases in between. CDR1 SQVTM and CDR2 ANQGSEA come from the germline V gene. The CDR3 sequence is CSVGPQGPRGDEQFF. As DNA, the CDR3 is TGCAGCGTCGGACCCCAGGGCCCCAGGGGAGATGAGCAGTTCTTC.

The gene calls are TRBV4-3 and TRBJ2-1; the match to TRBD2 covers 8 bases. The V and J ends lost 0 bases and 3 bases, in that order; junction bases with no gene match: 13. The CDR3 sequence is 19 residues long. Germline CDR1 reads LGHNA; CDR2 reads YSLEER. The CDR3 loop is CASSQESSGRILVYNEQFF. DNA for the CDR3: TGCGCCAGCAGCCAAGAATCAAGCGGGAGAATCTTGGTCTACAATGAGCAGTTCTTC.

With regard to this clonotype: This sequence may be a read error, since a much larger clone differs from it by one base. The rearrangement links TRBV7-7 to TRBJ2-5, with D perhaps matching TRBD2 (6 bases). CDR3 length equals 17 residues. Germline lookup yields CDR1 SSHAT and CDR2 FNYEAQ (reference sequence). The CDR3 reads CASSPRTRGTLGNEQYF. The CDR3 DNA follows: TGTGCTAGCAGCCCCCGGACCCGCGGGACGCTGGGCAATGAGCAGTACTTC.

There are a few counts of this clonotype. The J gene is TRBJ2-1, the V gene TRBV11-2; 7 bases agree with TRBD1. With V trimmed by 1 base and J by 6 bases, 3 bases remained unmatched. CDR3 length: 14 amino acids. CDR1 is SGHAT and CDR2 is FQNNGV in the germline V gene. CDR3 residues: CASSLATGVNEQFF. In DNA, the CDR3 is TGTGCCAGCAGCTTAGCCACAGGGGTCAATGAGCAGTTCTTC.

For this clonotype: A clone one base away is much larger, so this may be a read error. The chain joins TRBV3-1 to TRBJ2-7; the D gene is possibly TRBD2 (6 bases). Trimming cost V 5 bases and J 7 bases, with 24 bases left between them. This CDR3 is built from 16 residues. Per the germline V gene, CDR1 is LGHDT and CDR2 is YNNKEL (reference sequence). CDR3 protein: CASSRRGSSSYNEQYF. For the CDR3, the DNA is TGTGCCAGCAGCAGGAGGGGCTCGAGCTCCTACAATGAGCAGTACTTC.

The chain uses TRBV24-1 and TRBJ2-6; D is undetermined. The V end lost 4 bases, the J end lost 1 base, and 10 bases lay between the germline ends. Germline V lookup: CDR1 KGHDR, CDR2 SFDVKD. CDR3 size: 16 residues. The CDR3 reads CATSDPTSSGANVLTF. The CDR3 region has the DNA TGTGCCACCAGTGACCCGACCTCGTCTGGGGCCAACGTCCTGACTTTC.

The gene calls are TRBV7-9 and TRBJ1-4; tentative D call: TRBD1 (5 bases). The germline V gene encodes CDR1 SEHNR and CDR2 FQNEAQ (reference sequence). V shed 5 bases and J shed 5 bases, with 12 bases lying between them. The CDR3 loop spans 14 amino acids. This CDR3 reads CASSPTGYNEKLFF. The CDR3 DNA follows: TGTGCCAGCAGCCCCACAGGCTACAATGAAAAACTGTTTTTT.

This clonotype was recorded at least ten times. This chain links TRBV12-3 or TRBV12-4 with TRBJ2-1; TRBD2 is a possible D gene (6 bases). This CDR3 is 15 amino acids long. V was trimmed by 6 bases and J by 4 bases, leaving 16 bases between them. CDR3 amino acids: CASRPPGRTYNEQFF. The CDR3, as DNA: TGTGCCAGCAGGCCCCCCGGGAGAACGTACAATGAGCAGTTCTTC.